This T cell receptor (beta chain) comes out of a study of CD8 T cells in Susac syndrome. V lost 8 bases and J 0 bases, leaving 4 bases between the germline ends. Germline V gene lookup returns CDR1 MGHRA and CDR2 YSYEKL. This CDR3 spans 11 amino acids. The healthy controls were matched to patients by age and sex. The RNA, about 0.45 to 1 ug, was put through reverse transcription using random hexamers. The CDR3 of TCR beta was amplified by immunoSEQ multiplex PCR across 54 Vbeta and 13 Jbeta. TCRdb used MiXCR to reprocess the immunoSEQ multiplex PCR reads, holding one entry per CDR3 protein. This sample has 69,000 or so distinct CDR3 sequences, with 95% found just once.

Specimen: CD8+ T cells from PBMCs. The V gene is TRBV4-1, the J gene TRBJ1-1; D is unclear. This receptor was identified in a human donor in good health. This chain's CDR3 is CASQMNTEAFF. The CDR3 DNA reads as TGCGCCAGCCAAATGAACACTGAAGCTTTCTTT.